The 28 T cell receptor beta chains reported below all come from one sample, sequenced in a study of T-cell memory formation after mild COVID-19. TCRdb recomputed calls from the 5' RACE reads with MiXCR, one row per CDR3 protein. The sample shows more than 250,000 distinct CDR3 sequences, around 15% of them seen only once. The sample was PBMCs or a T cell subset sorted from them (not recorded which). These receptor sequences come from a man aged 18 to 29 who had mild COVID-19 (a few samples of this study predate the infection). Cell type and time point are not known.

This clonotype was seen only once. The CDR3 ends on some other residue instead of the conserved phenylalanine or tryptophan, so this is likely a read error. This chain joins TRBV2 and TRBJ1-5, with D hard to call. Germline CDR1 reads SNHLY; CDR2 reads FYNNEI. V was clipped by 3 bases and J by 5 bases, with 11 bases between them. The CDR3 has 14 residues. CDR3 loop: CASSESYADQPQHY. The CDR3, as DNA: TGTGCCAGCAGTGAGTCATACGCAGATCAGCCCCAGCATTAT.

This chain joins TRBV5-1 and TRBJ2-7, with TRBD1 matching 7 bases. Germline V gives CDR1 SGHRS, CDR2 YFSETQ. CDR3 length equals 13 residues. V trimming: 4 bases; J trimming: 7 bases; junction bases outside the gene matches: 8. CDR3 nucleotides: TGCGCCAGCAGCGGAGGACAGGTTGAAGAGCAGTACTTC. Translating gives CASSGGQVEEQYF.

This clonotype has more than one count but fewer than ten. This CDR3 reads CASSHLIRQRNTEAFF. Written as DNA, the CDR3 is TGCGCCAGCAGCCATTTAATCCGACAGAGGAACACTGAAGCTTTCTTT. This chain uses TRBV4-1 with TRBJ1-1; D might be TRBD1 (5 bases). Germline CDR1 and CDR2: MGHRA and YSYEKL. Deletions cut 3 bases from V and 1 base from J, with 15 bases between. The CDR3 runs to 16 residues.

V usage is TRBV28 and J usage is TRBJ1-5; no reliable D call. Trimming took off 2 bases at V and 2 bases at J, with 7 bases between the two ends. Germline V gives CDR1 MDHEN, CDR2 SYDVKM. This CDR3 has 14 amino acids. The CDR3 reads CASSLLSRNQPQHF. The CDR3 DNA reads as TGTGCCAGCAGTTTACTGTCACGCAATCAGCCCCAGCATTTT.

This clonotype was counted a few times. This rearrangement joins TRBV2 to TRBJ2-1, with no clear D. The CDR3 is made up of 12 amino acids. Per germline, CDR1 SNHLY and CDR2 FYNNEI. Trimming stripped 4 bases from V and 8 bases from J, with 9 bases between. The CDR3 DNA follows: TGTGCCAGCAGTGGGGATTTTGATGAGCAGTTCTTC. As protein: CASSGDFDEQFF.

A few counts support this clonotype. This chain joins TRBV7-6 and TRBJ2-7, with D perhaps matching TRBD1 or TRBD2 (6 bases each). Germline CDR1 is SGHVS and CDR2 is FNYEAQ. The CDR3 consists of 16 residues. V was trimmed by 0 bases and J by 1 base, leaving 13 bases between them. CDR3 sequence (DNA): TGTGCCAGCAGCTTAGCTGGGGGCGCGGGGTCCTACGAGCAGTACGTC. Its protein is CASSLAGGAGSYEQYV.

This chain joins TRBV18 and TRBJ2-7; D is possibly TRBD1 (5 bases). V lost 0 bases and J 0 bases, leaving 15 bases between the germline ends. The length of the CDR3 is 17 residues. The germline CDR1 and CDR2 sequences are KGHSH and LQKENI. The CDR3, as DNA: TGTGCCAGCTCACCACCGGGCAGGGCTACCTACTCCTACGAGCAGTACTTC. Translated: CASSPPGRATYSYEQYF.

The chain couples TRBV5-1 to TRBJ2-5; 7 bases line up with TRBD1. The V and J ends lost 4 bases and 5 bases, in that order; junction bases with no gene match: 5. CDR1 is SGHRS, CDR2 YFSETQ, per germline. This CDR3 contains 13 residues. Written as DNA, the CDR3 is TGCGCCAGCAGCACGGGACAGTGGGAGACCCAGTACTTC. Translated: CASSTGQWETQYF.

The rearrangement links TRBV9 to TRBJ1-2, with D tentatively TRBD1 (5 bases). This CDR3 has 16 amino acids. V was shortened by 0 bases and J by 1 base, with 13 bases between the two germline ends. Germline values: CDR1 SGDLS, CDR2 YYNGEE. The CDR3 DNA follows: TGTGCCAGCAGCGTAGATACGACAGATCGTAACTATGGCTACACCTTC. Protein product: CASSVDTTDRNYGYTF.

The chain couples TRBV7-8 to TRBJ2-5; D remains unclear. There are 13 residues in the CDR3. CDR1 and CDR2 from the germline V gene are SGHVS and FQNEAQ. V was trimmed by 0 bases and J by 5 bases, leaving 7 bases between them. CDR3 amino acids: CASSLARPETQYF. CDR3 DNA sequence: TGTGCCAGCAGCTTAGCCCGGCCCGAGACCCAGTACTTC.

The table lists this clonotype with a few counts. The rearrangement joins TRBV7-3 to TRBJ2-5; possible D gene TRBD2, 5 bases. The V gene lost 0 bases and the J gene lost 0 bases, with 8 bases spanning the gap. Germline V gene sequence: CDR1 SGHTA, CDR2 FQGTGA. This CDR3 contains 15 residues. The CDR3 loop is CASSLTAGNQETQYF. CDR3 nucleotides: TGTGCCAGCAGCTTAACTGCCGGGAACCAAGAGACCCAGTACTTC.

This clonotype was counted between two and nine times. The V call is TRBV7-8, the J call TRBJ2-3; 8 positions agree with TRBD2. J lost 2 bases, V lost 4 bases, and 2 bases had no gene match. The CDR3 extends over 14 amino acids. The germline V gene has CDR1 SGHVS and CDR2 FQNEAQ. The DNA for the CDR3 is TGTGCCAGCAGCTATAGCGGGATCACAGATACGCAGTATTTT. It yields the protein CASSYSGITDTQYF.

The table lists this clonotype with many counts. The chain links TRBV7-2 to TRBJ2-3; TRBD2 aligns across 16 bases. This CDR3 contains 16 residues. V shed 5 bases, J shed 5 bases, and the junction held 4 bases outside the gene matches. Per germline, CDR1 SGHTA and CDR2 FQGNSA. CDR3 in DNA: TGTGCCAGCAGCCTGGGACTAGCGGGGGGGATAGATACGCAGTATTTT. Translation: CASSLGLAGGIDTQYF.

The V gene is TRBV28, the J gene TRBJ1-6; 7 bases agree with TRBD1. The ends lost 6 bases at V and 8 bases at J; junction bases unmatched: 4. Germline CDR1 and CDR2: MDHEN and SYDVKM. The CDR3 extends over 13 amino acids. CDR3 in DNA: TGTGCCAGCAGGGACAGGAGTCATTCACCCCTCCACTTT. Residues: CASRDRSHSPLHF.

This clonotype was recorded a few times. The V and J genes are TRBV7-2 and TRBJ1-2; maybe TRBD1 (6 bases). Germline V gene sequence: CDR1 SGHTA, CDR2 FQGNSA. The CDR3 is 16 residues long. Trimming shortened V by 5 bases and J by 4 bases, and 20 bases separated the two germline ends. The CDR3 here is CASSPQPGGQLYGYTF. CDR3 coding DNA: TGTGCCAGCAGCCCTCAGCCGGGAGGACAGCTCTATGGCTACACCTTC.

DNA for the CDR3: TGCGCCAGCAGCTTGGATGGGGGCAGCAATCAGCCCCAGCATTTT. The encoded protein is CASSLDGGSNQPQHF. The chain combines TRBV5-1 with TRBJ1-5, with D maybe TRBD1 (6 bases). V was clipped by 0 bases and J by 1 base, with 8 bases between them. The CDR3 spans 15 residues. Germline CDR1 is SGHRS and CDR2 is YFSETQ.

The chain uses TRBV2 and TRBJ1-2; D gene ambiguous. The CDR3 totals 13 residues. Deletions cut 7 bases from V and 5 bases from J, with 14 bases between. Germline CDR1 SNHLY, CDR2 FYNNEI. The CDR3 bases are TGTGCCAGCAACCAAGAGTTCCGGTATGGCTACACCTTC. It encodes CASNQEFRYGYTF.

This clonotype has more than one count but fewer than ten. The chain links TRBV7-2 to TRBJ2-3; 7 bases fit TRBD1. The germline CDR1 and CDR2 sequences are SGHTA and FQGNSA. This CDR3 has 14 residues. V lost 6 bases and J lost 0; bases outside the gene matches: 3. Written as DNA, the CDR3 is TGTGCCAGCAGAAACAGGGGTAGCACAGATACGCAGTATTTT. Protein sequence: CASRNRGSTDTQYF.

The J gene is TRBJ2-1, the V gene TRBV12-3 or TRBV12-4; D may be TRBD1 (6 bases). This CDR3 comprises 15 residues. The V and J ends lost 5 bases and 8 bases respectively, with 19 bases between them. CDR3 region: CASSVIPGHSYEQFF. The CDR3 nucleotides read TGTGCCAGCAGTGTGATACCGGGACACTCCTATGAGCAGTTCTTC.

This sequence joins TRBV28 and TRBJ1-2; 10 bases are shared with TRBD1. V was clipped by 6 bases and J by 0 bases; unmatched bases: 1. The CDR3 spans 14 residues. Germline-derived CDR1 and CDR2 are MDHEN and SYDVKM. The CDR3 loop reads CASRTGGANYGYTF. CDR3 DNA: TGTGCCAGCAGGACAGGGGGCGCTAACTATGGCTACACCTTC.

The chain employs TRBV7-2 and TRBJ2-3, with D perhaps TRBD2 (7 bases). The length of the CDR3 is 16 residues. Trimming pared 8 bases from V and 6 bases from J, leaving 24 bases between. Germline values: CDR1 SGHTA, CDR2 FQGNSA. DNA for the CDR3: TGTGCCAGCTTTTCCCCGAGGGGGGGGTCCTGGGATACGCAGTATTTT. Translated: CASFSPRGGSWDTQYF. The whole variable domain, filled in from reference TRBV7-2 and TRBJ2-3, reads GAGVSQSPSNKVTEKGKDVELRCDPISGHTALYWYRQSLGQGLEFLIYFQGNSAPDKSGLPSDRFSAERTGGSVSTLTIQRTQQEDSAVYLCASFSPRGGSWDTQYFGPGTRLTVL.

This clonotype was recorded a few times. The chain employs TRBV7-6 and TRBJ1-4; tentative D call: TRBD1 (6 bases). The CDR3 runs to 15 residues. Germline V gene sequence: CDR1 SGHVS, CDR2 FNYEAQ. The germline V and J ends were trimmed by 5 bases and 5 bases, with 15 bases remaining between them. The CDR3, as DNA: TGTGCCAGCAGCGGGTGGGACATAGACAATGAAAAACTGTTTTTT. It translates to CASSGWDIDNEKLFF.

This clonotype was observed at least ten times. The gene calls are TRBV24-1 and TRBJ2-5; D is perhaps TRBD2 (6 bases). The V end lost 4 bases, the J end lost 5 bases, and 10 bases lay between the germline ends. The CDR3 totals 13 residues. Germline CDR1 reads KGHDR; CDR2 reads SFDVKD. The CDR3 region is CATSESGVETQYF. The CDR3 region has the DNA TGTGCCACCAGTGAATCGGGGGTTGAGACCCAGTACTTC.

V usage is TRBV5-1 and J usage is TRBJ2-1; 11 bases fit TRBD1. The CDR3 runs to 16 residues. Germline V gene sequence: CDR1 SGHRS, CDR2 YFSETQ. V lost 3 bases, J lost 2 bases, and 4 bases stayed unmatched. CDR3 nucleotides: TGCGCCAGCAGCTCACCGGACAGGGGGCCCTACAATGAGCAGTTCTTC. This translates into CASSSPDRGPYNEQFF.

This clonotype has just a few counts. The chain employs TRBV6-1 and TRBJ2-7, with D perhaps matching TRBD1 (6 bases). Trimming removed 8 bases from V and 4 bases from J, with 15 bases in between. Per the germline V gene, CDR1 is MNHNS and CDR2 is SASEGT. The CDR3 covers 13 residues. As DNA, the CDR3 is TGTGCCAGCGCGGCAGGGGTAGGGTACGAGCAGTACTTC. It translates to CASAAGVGYEQYF.

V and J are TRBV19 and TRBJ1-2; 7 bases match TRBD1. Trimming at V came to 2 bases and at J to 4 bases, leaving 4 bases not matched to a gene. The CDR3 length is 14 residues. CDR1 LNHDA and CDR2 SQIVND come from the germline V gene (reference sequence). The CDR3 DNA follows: TGTGCCAGTAGTATACAGGGACAGTCCTATGGCTACACCTTC. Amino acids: CASSIQGQSYGYTF.

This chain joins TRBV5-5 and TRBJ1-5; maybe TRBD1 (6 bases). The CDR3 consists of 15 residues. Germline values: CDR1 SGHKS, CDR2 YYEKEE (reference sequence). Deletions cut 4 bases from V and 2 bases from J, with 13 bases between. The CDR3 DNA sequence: TGTGCCAGCAGCCCGGACAGCCCCGGCAATCAGCCCCAGCATTTT. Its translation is CASSPDSPGNQPQHF.

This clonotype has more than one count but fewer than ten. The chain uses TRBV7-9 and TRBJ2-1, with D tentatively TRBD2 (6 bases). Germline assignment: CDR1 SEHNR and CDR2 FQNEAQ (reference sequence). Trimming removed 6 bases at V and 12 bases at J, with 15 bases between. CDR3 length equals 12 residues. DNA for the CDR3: TGTGCCAGCAGTTTCCGGGACTCAGGGCAGTTCTTC. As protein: CASSFRDSGQFF.